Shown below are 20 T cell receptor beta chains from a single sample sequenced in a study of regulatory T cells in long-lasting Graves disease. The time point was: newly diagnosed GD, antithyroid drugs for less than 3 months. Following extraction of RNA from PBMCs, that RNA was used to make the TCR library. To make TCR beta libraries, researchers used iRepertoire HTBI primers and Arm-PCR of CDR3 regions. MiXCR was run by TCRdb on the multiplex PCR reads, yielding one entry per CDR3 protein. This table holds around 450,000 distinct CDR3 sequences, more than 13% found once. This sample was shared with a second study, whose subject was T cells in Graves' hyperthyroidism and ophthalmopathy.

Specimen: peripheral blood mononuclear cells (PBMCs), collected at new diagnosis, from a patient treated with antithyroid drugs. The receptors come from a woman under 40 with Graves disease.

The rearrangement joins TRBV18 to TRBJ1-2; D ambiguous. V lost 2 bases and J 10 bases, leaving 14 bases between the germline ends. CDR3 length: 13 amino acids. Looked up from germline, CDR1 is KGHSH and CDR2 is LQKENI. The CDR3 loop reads CASSPETGLYYTF. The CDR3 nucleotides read TGTGCCAGCTCACCAGAAACCGGGCTCTACTACACCTTC.

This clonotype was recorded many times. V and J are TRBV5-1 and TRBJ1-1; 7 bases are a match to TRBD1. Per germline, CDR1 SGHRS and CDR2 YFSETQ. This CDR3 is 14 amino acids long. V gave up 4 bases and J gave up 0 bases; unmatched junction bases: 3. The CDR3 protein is CASSTGQMNTEAFF. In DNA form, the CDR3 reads TGCGCCAGCAGCACGGGACAGATGAACACTGAAGCTTTCTTT.

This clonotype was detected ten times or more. CDR3 in DNA: TGTGCCAGCAGTCCGACTAGCGGGAGCCACAATGAGCAGTTCTTC. Residues: CASSPTSGSHNEQFF. The chain combines TRBV7-2 with TRBJ2-1; 12 nucleotides line up with TRBD2. The CDR3 loop spans 15 amino acids. Germline V gene sequence: CDR1 SGHTA, CDR2 FQGNSA. The junction had 5 bases not matched to a gene; V was cut back by 6 bases and J by 5 bases.

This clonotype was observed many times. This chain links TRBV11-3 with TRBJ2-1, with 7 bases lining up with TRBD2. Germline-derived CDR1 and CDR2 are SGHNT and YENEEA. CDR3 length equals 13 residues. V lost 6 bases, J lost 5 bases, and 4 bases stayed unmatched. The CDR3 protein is CASSGLGDNEQFF. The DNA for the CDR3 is TGTGCCAGCAGTGGACTAGGTGACAATGAGCAGTTCTTC.

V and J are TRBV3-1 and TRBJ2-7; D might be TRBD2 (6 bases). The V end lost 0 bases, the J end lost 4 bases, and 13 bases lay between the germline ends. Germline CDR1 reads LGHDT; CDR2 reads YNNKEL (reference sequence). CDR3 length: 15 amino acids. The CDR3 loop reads CASSQEVGSKYEQYF. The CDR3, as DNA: TGTGCCAGCAGCCAAGAGGTCGGGAGTAAGTACGAGCAGTACTTC.

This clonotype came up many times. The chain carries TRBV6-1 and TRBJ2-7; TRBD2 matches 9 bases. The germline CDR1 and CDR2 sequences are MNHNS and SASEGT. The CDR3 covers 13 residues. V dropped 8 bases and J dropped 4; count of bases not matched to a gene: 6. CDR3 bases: TGTGCCAGCGAGGGACTAGCAGGGTACGAGCAGTACTTC. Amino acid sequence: CASEGLAGYEQYF.

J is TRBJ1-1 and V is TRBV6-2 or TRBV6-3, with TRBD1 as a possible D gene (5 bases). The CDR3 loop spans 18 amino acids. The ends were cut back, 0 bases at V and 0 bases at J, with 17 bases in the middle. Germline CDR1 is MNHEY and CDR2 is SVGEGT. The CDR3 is CASSYSTTENTMNTEAFF. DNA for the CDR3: TGTGCCAGCAGTTACTCGACGACAGAAAATACTATGAACACTGAAGCTTTCTTT.

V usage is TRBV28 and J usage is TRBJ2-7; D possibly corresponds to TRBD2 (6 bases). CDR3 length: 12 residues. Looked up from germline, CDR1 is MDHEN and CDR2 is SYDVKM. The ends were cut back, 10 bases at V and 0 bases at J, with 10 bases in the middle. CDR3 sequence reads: CATSGGSYEQYF. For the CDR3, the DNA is TGTGCCACTTCCGGGGGCTCCTACGAGCAGTACTTC.

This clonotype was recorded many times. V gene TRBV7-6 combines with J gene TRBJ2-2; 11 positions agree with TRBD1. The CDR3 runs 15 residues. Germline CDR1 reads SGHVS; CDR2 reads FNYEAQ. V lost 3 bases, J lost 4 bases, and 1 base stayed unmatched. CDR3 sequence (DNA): TGTGCCAGCAGCTTCGGGACAGGGGGCACCGGGGAGCTGTTTTTT. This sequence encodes CASSFGTGGTGELFF. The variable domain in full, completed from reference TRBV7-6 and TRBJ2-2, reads GAGVSQSPRYKVTKRGQDVALRCDPISGHVSLYWYRQALGQGPEFLTYFNYEAQQDKSGLPNDRFSAERPEGSISTLTIQRTEQRDSAMYRCASSFGTGGTGELFFGEGSRLTVL.

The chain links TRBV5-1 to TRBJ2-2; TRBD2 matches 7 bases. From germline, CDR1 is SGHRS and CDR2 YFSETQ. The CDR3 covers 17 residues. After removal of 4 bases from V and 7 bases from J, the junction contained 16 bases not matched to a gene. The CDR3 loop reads CASSIDFSGPRDGELFF. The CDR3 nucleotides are TGCGCCAGCAGCATTGACTTTAGCGGGCCTCGGGACGGGGAGCTGTTTTTT.

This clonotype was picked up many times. CDR3 in amino acids: CASSYRAGTKNIQYF. CDR3 nucleotide sequence: TGTGCCAGCAGTTACAGGGCAGGCACCAAAAACATTCAGTACTTC. The chain is built from TRBV6-2 or TRBV6-3 and TRBJ2-4; no clear D gene. CDR3 length equals 15 residues. With 2 bases removed from V and 2 bases from J, the gap between germline ends came to 10 bases. CDR1 MNHEY and CDR2 SVGEGT come from the germline V gene.

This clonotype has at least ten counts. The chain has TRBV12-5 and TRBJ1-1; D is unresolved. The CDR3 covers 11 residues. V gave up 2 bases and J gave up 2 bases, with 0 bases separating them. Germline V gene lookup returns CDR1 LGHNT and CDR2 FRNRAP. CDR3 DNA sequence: TGTGCTAGTGGTTTGAACACTGAAGCTTTCTTT. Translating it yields CASGLNTEAFF.

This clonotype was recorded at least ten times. CDR3 loop: CASSLAPGLAAYEQYF. The CDR3 coding sequence is TGCGCCAGCAGCTTGGCCCCGGGACTAGCGGCCTACGAGCAGTACTTC. The genes are TRBV5-1 and TRBJ2-7, with TRBD2 identical over 11 bases. Germline loops: CDR1 SGHRS, CDR2 YFSETQ. CDR3 length: 16 residues. V dropped 0 bases and J dropped 2; count of bases not matched to a gene: 4.

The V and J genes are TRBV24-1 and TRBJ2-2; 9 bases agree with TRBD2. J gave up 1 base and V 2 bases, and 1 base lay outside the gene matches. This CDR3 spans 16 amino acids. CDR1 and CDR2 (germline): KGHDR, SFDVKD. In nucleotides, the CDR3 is TGTGCCACCAGTGATTCGACTAGCGGGAACACCGGGGAGCTGTTTTTT. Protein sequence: CATSDSTSGNTGELFF.

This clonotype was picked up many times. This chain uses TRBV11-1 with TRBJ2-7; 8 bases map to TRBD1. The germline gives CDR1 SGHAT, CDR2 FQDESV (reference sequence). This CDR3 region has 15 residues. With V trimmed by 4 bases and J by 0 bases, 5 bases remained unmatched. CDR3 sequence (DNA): TGTGCCAGCAGCTCGGGACAGGTGAGCTCCTACGAGCAGTACTTC. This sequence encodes CASSSGQVSSYEQYF.

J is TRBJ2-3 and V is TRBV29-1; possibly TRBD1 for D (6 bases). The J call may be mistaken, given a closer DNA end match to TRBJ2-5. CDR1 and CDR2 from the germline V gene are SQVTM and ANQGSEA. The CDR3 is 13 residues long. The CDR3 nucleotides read TGCAGCGTTGTTGGGCAGGGGCGGAAGACCCAGTACTTC. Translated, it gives CSVVGQGRKTQYF.

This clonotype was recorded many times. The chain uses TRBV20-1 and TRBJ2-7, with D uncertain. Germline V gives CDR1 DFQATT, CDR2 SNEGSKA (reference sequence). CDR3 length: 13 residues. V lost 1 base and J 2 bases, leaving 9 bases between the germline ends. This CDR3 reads CSARVKHTYEQYF. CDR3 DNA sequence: TGCAGTGCTAGAGTTAAACATACCTACGAGCAGTACTTC.

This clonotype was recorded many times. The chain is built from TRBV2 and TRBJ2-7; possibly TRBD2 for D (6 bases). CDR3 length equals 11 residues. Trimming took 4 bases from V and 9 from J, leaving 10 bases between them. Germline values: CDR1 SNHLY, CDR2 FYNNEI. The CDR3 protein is CASSGEAPQYF. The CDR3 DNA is TGTGCCAGCAGTGGGGAGGCACCGCAGTACTTC.

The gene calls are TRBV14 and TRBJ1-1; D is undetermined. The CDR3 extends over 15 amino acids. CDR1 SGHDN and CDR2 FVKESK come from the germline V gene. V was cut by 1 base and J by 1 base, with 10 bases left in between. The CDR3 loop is CASSQVRGPNTEAFF. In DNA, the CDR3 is TGTGCCAGCAGCCAAGTACGCGGACCGAACACTGAAGCTTTCTTT.

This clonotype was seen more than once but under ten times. In DNA form, the CDR3 reads TGTGCCACCAGTGACCGGACTAGCAGTGGACGTTTGTGGAATGAGCAGTTCTTC. It encodes CATSDRTSSGRLWNEQFF. The chain joins TRBV24-1 to TRBJ2-1; 8 nucleotides line up with TRBD2. The CDR3 sequence is 18 residues long. CDR1 and CDR2 from the germline V gene are KGHDR and SFDVKD. With 4 bases clipped from V and 7 bases from J, the junction kept 17 bases outside the gene matches.